This entry lists 10 T cell receptor beta chains sequenced from one sample in a study of shared clonotypes between healthy human individuals. Sequencing was performed with immunoSEQ multiplex PCR; in TCRdb, only in-frame clones are kept and a portion is missing. The data hold 650,000 to 750,000 clones, with 72% observed a single time. The material sequenced was memory CD4+ T cells sorted from blood. Regarding subset: CD45RA-negative fraction. Source of these receptors: a woman between 25 and 40 years old in good health.

This chain uses TRBV6-4 with TRBJ1-1; no reliable D call. Germline V CDR1 and CDR2: MRHNA, SNTAGT. Trimming pared 0 bases from V and 6 bases from J, leaving 11 bases between. The CDR3 extends over 14 amino acids. The CDR3 bases are TGTGCCAGCAGTGACTCATCGGCGTCAGCTGAAGCTTTCTTT. This translates into CASSDSSASAEAFF.

With regard to this clone: It may be a read error: a sequence one base away is much more abundant. V usage is TRBV11-3 and J usage is TRBJ2-5; D ambiguous. CDR1 and CDR2 from the germline V gene are SGHNT and YENEEA. This CDR3 has 11 residues. The V gene lost 5 bases and the J gene lost 3 bases, with 4 bases spanning the gap. The CDR3 DNA reads as TGTGCCAGCAGCCCGAAAGAGACCCAGTACTTC. This gives the protein CASSPKETQYF.

The chain couples TRBV6-5 to TRBJ2-7; D uncertain. This CDR3 spans 14 amino acids. Trimming stripped 4 bases from V and 0 bases from J, with 10 bases between. The germline V gene has CDR1 MNHEY and CDR2 SVGAGI. This chain's CDR3 is CASSLWQSSYEQYF. CDR3 sequence (DNA): TGTGCCAGCAGTTTATGGCAGAGCTCCTACGAGCAGTACTTC.

The chain combines TRBV19 with TRBJ2-3; D is perhaps TRBD2 (6 bases). Germline CDR1 and CDR2: LNHDA and SQIVND (reference sequence). The length of the CDR3 is 15 residues. V was trimmed by 6 bases and J by 2 bases, leaving 15 bases between them. The CDR3 loop is CASRAGSGNTDTQYF. Here the CDR3 DNA reads TGTGCCAGTAGGGCCGGGAGCGGCAACACAGATACGCAGTATTTT.

On this clone itself: Other DNA sequences in the same sample also yield this CDR3. The chain uses TRBV28 and TRBJ2-3; D is undetermined. Per germline, CDR1 MDHEN and CDR2 SYDVKM. Trimming stripped 3 bases from V and 0 bases from J, with 7 bases between. This CDR3 contains 14 residues. The CDR3 bases are TGTGCCAGCAGTTTTCCCGGGAGCACAGATACGCAGTATTTT. Translated, it gives CASSFPGSTDTQYF.

This clone was counted many times. The chain combines TRBV28 with TRBJ2-5; D unclear. The DNA end is more similar to TRBJ2-7, so the J call may be wrong. Germline CDR1 MDHEN, CDR2 SYDVKM. The CDR3 contains 14 residues. The CDR3 nucleotides are TGTGCCAGCAGTTCTTTAAACAGAGAATACGAGCAGTACTTC. This translates into CASSSLNREYEQYF.

This chain links TRBV10-3 with TRBJ2-1; the match to TRBD2 covers 11 bases. CDR3 length equals 17 residues. The germline gives CDR1 ENHRY, CDR2 SYGVKD. V was clipped by 10 bases and J by 6 bases; unmatched bases: 17. This CDR3 is CATFEGLAGGQGNEQFF. The DNA of the CDR3 is TGTGCCACCTTTGAGGGGCTAGCGGGAGGCCAGGGCAATGAGCAGTTCTTC.

There are a few counts of this clone. The chain has TRBV11-2 and TRBJ2-1; D gene uncertain. V was shortened by 5 bases and J by 7 bases, with 12 bases between the two germline ends. The CDR3 is 13 residues long. Germline V CDR1 and CDR2: SGHAT, FQNNGV. CDR3 protein: CASSRGLGNEQFF. CDR3 nucleotides: TGTGCCAGCAGCCGTGGGCTCGGGAATGAGCAGTTCTTC.

The chain couples TRBV2 to TRBJ1-1, with 7 bases matching TRBD1. J was trimmed by 0 bases and V by 8 bases; bases with no gene match: 6. The CDR3 contains 14 residues. The germline CDR1 and CDR2 sequences are SNHLY and FYNNEI. CDR3 protein: CASDRVLLNTEAFF. CDR3 bases: TGTGCCAGCGACAGGGTCCTCCTGAACACTGAAGCTTTCTTT.

The rearrangement joins TRBV27 to TRBJ1-5; 9 bases map to TRBD1. Germline V gene data show CDR1 as MNHEY and CDR2 as SMNVEV (reference sequence). The CDR3 spans 15 residues. V trimming: 5 bases; J trimming: 4 bases; junction bases outside the gene matches: 6. The CDR3 is CASSLGQGLNQPQHF. The CDR3 DNA reads TGTGCCAGCAGTCTTGGACAGGGGTTGAATCAGCCCCAGCATTTT.